What follows are 16 T cell receptor beta chains derived from one specimen sequenced in a study of human T cells and chemical hapten exposure. Using its own MiXCR run on the RACE reads, TCRdb lists one record per CDR3 protein. Of some 400,000 distinct CDR3 sequences in the sample, around 5.5% were seen once. Time point noted: pre-sensitization, week 0. Treatment: therapeutic diphenylcyclopropenone sensitization with weekly scalp DPC. Source: whole blood, taken in connection with sensitization to the hapten diphenylcyclopropenone (DPC). The source is a woman between 45 and 60 years old with alopecia areata. Some clones in this sample may be carry-over from other donors' samples.

This clonotype has just a few counts. This sequence joins TRBV27 and TRBJ2-7; 8 bases fit TRBD2. The CDR3 sequence is 16 residues long. Germline assignment: CDR1 MNHEY and CDR2 SMNVEV (reference sequence). V lost 5 bases and J lost 0; bases outside the gene matches: 9. CDR3 in amino acids: CASSRTLAGPSYEQYF. In nucleotides, the CDR3 is TGTGCCAGCAGTAGGACCTTAGCGGGGCCCTCCTACGAGCAGTACTTC.

This clonotype was seen only a few times. This chain uses TRBV28 with TRBJ2-5, with TRBD2 matching over 7 bases. Germline V gives CDR1 MDHEN, CDR2 SYDVKM. Trimming took 4 bases from V and 4 from J; bases not matched to a gene: 12. The CDR3 spans 16 residues. Here the CDR3 reads CASSSYQRGSPETQYF. As DNA, the CDR3 is TGTGCCAGCAGTTCCTATCAGCGGGGCTCGCCAGAGACCCAGTACTTC.

This clonotype came up a few times. The chain carries TRBV4-2 and TRBJ1-1, with TRBD1 matching 12 bases. The germline V gene has CDR1 LGHNA and CDR2 YNFKEQ. This CDR3 has 16 amino acids. V lost 5 bases, J lost 7 bases, and 11 bases stayed unmatched. The CDR3 spells CASSTGTGGVDGEAFF. The CDR3 nucleotides read TGTGCCAGCAGCACCGGGACAGGGGGCGTGGACGGTGAAGCTTTCTTT.

This clonotype was recorded a few times. The CDR3 bases are TGTGCCAGCAACCCTGGGGGCGTCACTGAAGCTTTCTTT. It specifies CASNPGGVTEAFF. The J gene is TRBJ1-1, the V gene TRBV27; perhaps TRBD1 as D (6 bases). Trimming took off 7 bases at V and 4 bases at J, with 13 bases between the two ends. This CDR3 is built from 13 residues. The germline gives CDR1 MNHEY, CDR2 SMNVEV (reference sequence).

The chain combines TRBV5-1 with TRBJ2-3; a possible D gene is TRBD2 (6 bases). Germline values: CDR1 SGHRS, CDR2 YFSETQ. The CDR3 consists of 16 residues. V shed 0 bases and J shed 10 bases, with 21 bases lying between them. The CDR3 reads CASSLEPSGLLNPQYF. The CDR3 nucleotides read TGCGCCAGCAGCTTGGAGCCTTCGGGACTCCTTAATCCGCAGTATTTT.

In this sample, this clonotype turned up many times. The chain combines TRBV20-1 with TRBJ2-1; D ambiguous. Trimming removed 2 bases at V and 0 bases at J, with 8 bases between. The CDR3 consists of 14 residues. The germline gives CDR1 DFQATT, CDR2 SNEGSKA (reference sequence). DNA for the CDR3: TGCAGTGCTAGAAGGGTAAGCTCCTACAATGAGCAGTTCTTC. Its protein product is CSARRVSSYNEQFF.

At least ten counts were recorded for this clonotype. The chain joins TRBV12-3 or TRBV12-4 to TRBJ2-1, with TRBD2 identical over 9 bases. V lost 5 bases, J lost 1 base, and 6 bases stayed unmatched. The CDR3 sequence is 16 residues long. CDR3: CASSGGRARSYNEQFF. The CDR3 DNA follows: TGTGCCAGCAGTGGCGGGAGGGCCCGATCCTACAATGAGCAGTTCTTC.

This clonotype has a count of ten or more. The rearrangement joins TRBV28 to TRBJ2-1, with TRBD2 matching 9 bases. Germline CDR1 is MDHEN and CDR2 is SYDVKM. The CDR3 extends over 14 amino acids. The V and J ends lost 6 bases and 7 bases, in that order; junction bases with no gene match: 7. Here the CDR3 DNA reads TGTGCCAGCAGGCCGGGACTAGCAATAAATGAGCAGTTCTTC. Translation gives CASRPGLAINEQFF.

This clonotype has ten or more counts. This chain links TRBV4-1 with TRBJ2-7, with D hard to call. Germline loops: CDR1 MGHRA, CDR2 YSYEKL. The CDR3 has 14 residues. Trimming stripped 1 base from V and 4 bases from J, with 11 bases between. Written as DNA, the CDR3 is TGCGCCAGCAGCCAAGGGGCCAACAGTTACGAGCAGTACTTC. It translates to CASSQGANSYEQYF.

The sample holds many counts of this clonotype. CDR3 nucleotides: TGTGCCATCAGTGCGCAGGGGTTCACTGAAGCTTTCTTT. The encoded protein is CAISAQGFTEAFF. The chain carries TRBV10-3 and TRBJ1-1, with D possibly being TRBD1 (6 bases). The germline V gene encodes CDR1 ENHRY and CDR2 SYGVKD. The CDR3 is 13 amino acids. The V and J ends lost 4 bases and 4 bases respectively, with 10 bases between them.

The chain employs TRBV9 and TRBJ1-1; D perhaps matches TRBD1 (6 bases). Germline CDR1 reads SGDLS; CDR2 reads YYNGEE. The CDR3 spans 12 residues. The CDR3 sequence is CVETGMNTEAFF. In DNA, the CDR3 is TGTGTGGAAACAGGGATGAACACTGAAGCTTTCTTT.

A note on this clonotype: A read error may explain this, as a much larger clone is one base away. The chain recombines TRBV12-5 with TRBJ1-5, with 10 bases aligning to TRBD1. The V gene's germline CDR1 is LGHNT and CDR2 FRNRAP. J lost 5 bases, V lost 6 bases, and 4 bases had no gene match. The CDR3 consists of 14 residues. CDR3 nucleotides: TGTGCTAGTGGACAGGACAGGGGGGATCAGCCCCAGCATTTT. Amino acids: CASGQDRGDQPQHF. Full variable domain (missing parts from reference TRBV12-5 and TRBJ1-5): DARVTQTPRHKVTEMGQEVTMRCQPILGHNTVFWYRQTMMQGLELLAYFRNRAPLDDSGMPKDRFSAEMPDATLATLKIQPSEPRDSAVYFCASGQDRGDQPQHFGDGTRLSIL.

The V gene is TRBV28, the J gene TRBJ2-1; D may be TRBD2 (6 bases). Germline V gene sequence: CDR1 MDHEN, CDR2 SYDVKM. V shed 2 bases and J shed 7 bases, with 12 bases lying between them. The CDR3 contains 14 residues. This CDR3 reads CASSLPGAINEQFF. CDR3 sequence (DNA): TGTGCCAGCAGTTTACCGGGAGCAATTAATGAGCAGTTCTTC.

This clonotype was detected only a few times. This chain joins TRBV7-2 and TRBJ2-7; 8 bases are shared with TRBD2. The CDR3 sequence is 13 residues long. CDR1 and CDR2 from the germline V gene are SGHTA and FQGNSA. With 5 bases clipped from V and 6 bases from J, the junction kept 6 bases outside the gene matches. CDR3 nucleotide sequence: TGTGCCAGCAGCCTCCGACTAGCGATCGAGCAGTACTTC. Amino acid sequence: CASSLRLAIEQYF.

The chain joins TRBV4-1 to TRBJ1-6, with D possibly TRBD1 on 6 matching bases. CDR1 and CDR2 from the germline V gene are MGHRA and YSYEKL. The CDR3 covers 15 residues. V was shortened by 10 bases and J by 0 bases, with 13 bases between the two germline ends. CDR3 DNA: TGCGCCAACTCGGGGGCGAGCTCCTATAATTCACCCCTCCACTTT. Its protein product is CANSGASSYNSPLHF.

This clonotype came up a few times. J is TRBJ2-7 and V is TRBV6-7; 7 nucleotides align to TRBD1. TRBV6-7 has ORF status, its function being uncertain. The CDR3 is made up of 15 amino acids. The junction had 7 bases not matched to a gene; V was cut back by 5 bases and J by 0 bases. The CDR3, as DNA: TGTGCCAGCAGTGCCACGACAGGGATCTCCTACGAGCAGTACTTC. This gives the protein CASSATTGISYEQYF.